The 6 T cell receptor beta chains below were found in one sample sequenced in a study of blood T cells in healthy people across ages. A second roughly 6 to 12 cycle PCR used barcoded and J-beta primers. TCRdb reanalysed the 5' RACE reads using MiXCR and keeps one entry per CDR3 protein. Found here are about 1.8 million distinct CDR3 sequences, around 50% of them singletons; the top ten hold over 2%. The sample comprised blood. These TCRs come from a woman aged 40 to 50 in good health.

The V gene is TRBV6-5, the J gene TRBJ2-1; 7 bases map to TRBD2. The CDR3 has 14 amino acids. Losses at the gene ends were 3 bases for V and 3 bases for J; bases not matched to a gene: 2. Germline CDR1 is MNHEY and CDR2 is SVGAGI. The CDR3 nucleotides are TGTGCCAGCAGTTATGCGGGGGTCTACAATGAGCAGTTCTTC. It specifies CASSYAGVYNEQFF.

The chain joins TRBV6-2 or TRBV6-3 to TRBJ2-1; TRBD1 aligns across 9 bases. The CDR3 is made up of 15 amino acids. Germline CDR1 reads MNHEY; CDR2 reads SVGEGT. J gave up 5 bases and V 5 bases, and 7 bases lay outside the gene matches. The DNA for the CDR3 is TGTGCCAGCAGTCGTACCGGGACAGGGAACAATGAGCAGTTCTTC. Translating it yields CASSRTGTGNNEQFF.

V usage is TRBV6-2 or TRBV6-3 and J usage is TRBJ1-2; D is unclear. Looked up from germline, CDR1 is MNHEY and CDR2 is SVGEGT. V was cut by 4 bases and J by 8 bases, with 11 bases left in between. The CDR3 is 12 amino acids. CDR3 in DNA: TGTGCCAGCAGTTCCTTATTCGAGGGCTACACCTTC. Protein product: CASSSLFEGYTF.

This clonotype came up a few times. The chain carries TRBV24-1 and TRBJ2-3; 7 bases are a match to TRBD2. Losses at the gene ends were 3 bases for V and 4 bases for J; bases not matched to a gene: 9. This CDR3 contains 16 residues. Germline CDR1 reads KGHDR; CDR2 reads SFDVKD. The CDR3: CATSDPEVGGSDTQYF. CDR3 nucleotide sequence: TGTGCCACCAGTGATCCCGAAGTGGGGGGGTCAGATACGCAGTATTTT.

This chain connects TRBV7-2 to TRBJ2-3, with D maybe TRBD2 (7 bases). The germline CDR1 and CDR2 sequences are SGHTA and FQGNSA. The CDR3 extends over 18 amino acids. The V end lost 5 bases, the J end lost 4 bases, and 25 bases lay between the germline ends. CDR3 sequence (DNA): TGTGCCAGCAGCATACCATCCGGTGGGACGGGGGGCCCAGATACGCAGTATTTT. Encoded protein: CASSIPSGGTGGPDTQYF. The full variable domain, rest sourced from reference TRBV7-2 and TRBJ2-3, is GAGVSQSPSNKVTEKGKDVELRCDPISGHTALYWYRQSLGQGLEFLIYFQGNSAPDKSGLPSDRFSAERTGGSVSTLTIQRTQQEDSAVYLCASSIPSGGTGGPDTQYFGPGTRLTVL.

This chain joins TRBV12-3 or TRBV12-4 and TRBJ2-1; D remains unclear. Trimming left V 0 bases short and J 0 bases short, with 12 bases between. The length of the CDR3 is 17 residues. The chain's CDR3 is CASSLARRSSSYNEQFF. CDR3 in DNA: TGTGCCAGCAGTTTAGCGCGGCGTTCGAGCTCCTACAATGAGCAGTTCTTC.